This TCR beta chain stems from a study of radiotherapy plus CTLA-4 blockade in lung cancer. At the level of the study: Patients showed objective responses in 15% to 20% of cases, and disease control was achieved by over 25%.

TCRdb keeps only in-frame clones here, not all; method: immunoSEQ multiplex PCR. The table has 70,000 to 90,000 clones, 84% seen once; the top ten hold about 0.79%. This TCR came from a human donor with non-small cell lung cancer who had stable disease on radiotherapy plus ipilimumab. Sequencing was performed on peripheral blood, taken from a patient treated with radiotherapy plus ipilimumab.

The CDR3 DNA sequence: TGTGCCAGCAGCTTGGGAGGCATCACCTACGAGCAGTACTTC. Translating gives CASSLGGITYEQYF. This chain joins TRBV11-2 and TRBJ2-7; D perhaps matches TRBD2 (6 bases). The germline gives CDR1 SGHAT, CDR2 FQNNGV. The V end was cut by 3 bases, the J end by 2 bases, with 11 bases between. The CDR3 is made up of 14 amino acids.